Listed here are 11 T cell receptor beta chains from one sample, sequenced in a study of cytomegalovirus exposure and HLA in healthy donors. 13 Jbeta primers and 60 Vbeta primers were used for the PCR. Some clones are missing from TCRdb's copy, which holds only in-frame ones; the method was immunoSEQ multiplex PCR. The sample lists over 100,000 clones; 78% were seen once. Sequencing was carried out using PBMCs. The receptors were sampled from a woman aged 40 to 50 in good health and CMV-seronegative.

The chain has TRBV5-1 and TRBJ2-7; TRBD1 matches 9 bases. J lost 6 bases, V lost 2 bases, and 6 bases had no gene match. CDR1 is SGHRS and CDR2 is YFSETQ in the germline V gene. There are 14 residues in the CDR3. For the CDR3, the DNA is TGCGCCAGCAGCTTAGGGACAGGGTTAGCCGAGCAGTACTTC. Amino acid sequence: CASSLGTGLAEQYF.

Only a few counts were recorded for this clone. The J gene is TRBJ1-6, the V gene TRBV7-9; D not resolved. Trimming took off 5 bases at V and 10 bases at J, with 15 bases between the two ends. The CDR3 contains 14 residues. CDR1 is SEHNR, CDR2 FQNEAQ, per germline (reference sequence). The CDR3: CASSADMYGSPLHF. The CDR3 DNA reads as TGTGCCAGCAGCGCAGACATGTACGGCTCACCCCTCCACTTT.

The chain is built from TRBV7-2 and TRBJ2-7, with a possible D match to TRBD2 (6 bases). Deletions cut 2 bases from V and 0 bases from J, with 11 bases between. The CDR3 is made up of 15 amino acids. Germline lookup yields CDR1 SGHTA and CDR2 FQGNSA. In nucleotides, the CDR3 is TGTGCCAGCAGCTTATCGGGAGCTAACTCCTACGAGCAGTACTTC. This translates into CASSLSGANSYEQYF.

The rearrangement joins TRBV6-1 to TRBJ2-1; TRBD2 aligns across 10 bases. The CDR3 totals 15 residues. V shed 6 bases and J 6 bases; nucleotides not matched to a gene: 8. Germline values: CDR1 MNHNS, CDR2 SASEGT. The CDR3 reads CASRGAGGPANEQFF. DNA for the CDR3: TGTGCCAGCAGGGGAGCGGGAGGGCCCGCCAATGAGCAGTTCTTC.

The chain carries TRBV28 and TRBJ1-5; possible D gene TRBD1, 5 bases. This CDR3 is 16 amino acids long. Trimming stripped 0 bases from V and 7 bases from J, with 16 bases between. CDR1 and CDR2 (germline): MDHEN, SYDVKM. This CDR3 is CASSLWGEGIQQPQHF. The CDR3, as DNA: TGTGCCAGCAGTTTATGGGGGGAGGGGATCCAACAGCCCCAGCATTTT.

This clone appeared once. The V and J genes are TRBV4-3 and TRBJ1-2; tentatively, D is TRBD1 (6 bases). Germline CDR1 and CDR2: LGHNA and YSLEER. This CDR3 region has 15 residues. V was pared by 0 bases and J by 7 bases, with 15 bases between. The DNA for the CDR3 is TGCGCCAGCAGCCAAGAGCGGGGGGCGCGGGTTGGCTACACCTTC. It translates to CASSQERGARVGYTF.

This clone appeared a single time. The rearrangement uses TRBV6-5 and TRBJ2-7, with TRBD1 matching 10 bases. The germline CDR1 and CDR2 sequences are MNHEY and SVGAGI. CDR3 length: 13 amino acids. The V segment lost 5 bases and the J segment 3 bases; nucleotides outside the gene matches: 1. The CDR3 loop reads CASSRDRGYEQYF. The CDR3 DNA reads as TGTGCCAGCAGTCGGGACAGGGGCTACGAGCAGTACTTC.

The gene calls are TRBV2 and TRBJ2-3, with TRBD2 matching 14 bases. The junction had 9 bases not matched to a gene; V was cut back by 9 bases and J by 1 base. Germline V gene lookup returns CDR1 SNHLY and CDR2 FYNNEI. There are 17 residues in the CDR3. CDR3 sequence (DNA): TGTGCCAGAACCGGGACTAGCGGGAGTCCCGGCACAGATACGCAGTATTTT. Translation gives CARTGTSGSPGTDTQYF.

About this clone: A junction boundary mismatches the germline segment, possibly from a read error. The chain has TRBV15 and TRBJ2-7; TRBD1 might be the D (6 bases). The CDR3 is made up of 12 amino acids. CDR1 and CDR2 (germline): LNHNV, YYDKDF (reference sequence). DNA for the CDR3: TGTGCCACCAGCAGAGATGCGGCAGGGGTACTCTTC. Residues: CATSRDAAGVLF.

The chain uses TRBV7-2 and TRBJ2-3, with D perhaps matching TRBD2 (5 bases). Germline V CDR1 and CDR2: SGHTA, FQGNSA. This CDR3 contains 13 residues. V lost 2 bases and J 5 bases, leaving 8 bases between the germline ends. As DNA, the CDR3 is TGTGCCAGCAGCTTAAGCGGACTAGATACGCAGTATTTT. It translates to CASSLSGLDTQYF.

The CDR3, as DNA: TGTGCCAGTAGTATCTCCCTTGTCGGTAATGAGCAGTTCTTC. Its translation: CASSISLVGNEQFF. V is TRBV19 and J is TRBJ2-1, with D hard to call. This CDR3 comprises 14 residues. The germline V and J ends were trimmed by 3 bases and 7 bases, with 13 bases remaining between them. The V gene's germline CDR1 is LNHDA and CDR2 SQIVND (reference sequence).